The 7 T cell receptor beta chains listed next were all sequenced from one sample in a study of regulatory T cells in long-lasting Graves disease. As to time point: newly diagnosed GD, antithyroid drugs for less than 3 months. RNA extracted from PBMCs served as the sequencing template. Researchers made TCR beta libraries by using iRepertoire HTBI primers and running Arm-PCR on CDR3 regions. TCRdb recomputed calls from the multiplex PCR reads with MiXCR, one row per CDR3 protein. This table has a few hundred thousand distinct CDR3 sequences, 15% to 20% appearing once. The same sample was also studied in work on T cells in Graves' hyperthyroidism and ophthalmopathy.

The sample in question was peripheral blood mononuclear cells (PBMCs), obtained at new diagnosis, from a patient treated with antithyroid drugs. These receptors were collected from a woman in her 30s with Graves disease.

In its sample, this clonotype was seen many times. This sequence joins TRBV12-3 or TRBV12-4 and TRBJ1-2; TRBD1 might be the D (6 bases). V lost 1 base, J lost 8 bases, and 11 bases lay in between. The CDR3 runs to 13 residues. The CDR3 is CASSLGDRSGYTF. The CDR3, as DNA: TGTGCCAGCAGTTTAGGCGACAGGTCCGGCTACACCTTC.

This chain connects TRBV20-1 to TRBJ1-2; D remains unclear. CDR1 is DFQATT and CDR2 is SNEGSKA in the germline V gene (reference sequence). Trimming took off 3 bases at V and 5 bases at J, with 7 bases between the two ends. The CDR3 contains 11 residues. The CDR3 sequence: CSARAAYGYTF. The DNA of the CDR3 is TGCAGTGCTAGGGCGGCTTATGGCTACACCTTC.

The V gene is TRBV11-1, the J gene TRBJ2-1, with 10 bases identical to TRBD2. The germline V gene has CDR1 SGHAT and CDR2 FQDESV (reference sequence). The CDR3 consists of 18 residues. V lost 1 base to trimming and J lost 1 base; unmatched junction nucleotides: 7. Here the CDR3 DNA reads TGTGCCAGCAGCTTAGGGGCTAGCGGGGGACATTCCTACAATGAGCAGTTCTTC. Residues: CASSLGASGGHSYNEQFF.

In its sample, this clonotype was seen many times. The rearrangement uses TRBV7-8 and TRBJ2-2; D gene uncertain. The CDR3 runs to 15 residues. The germline V and J ends were trimmed by 7 bases and 3 bases, with 15 bases remaining between them. Germline CDR1 and CDR2: SGHVS and FQNEAQ. Here the CDR3 DNA reads TGTGCCAGCAACCCATACGGGCCGGACACCGGGGAGCTGTTTTTT. Translated, it gives CASNPYGPDTGELFF.

This clonotype was detected many times. The chain has TRBV11-3 and TRBJ2-5, with D possibly TRBD2 on 6 matching bases. The V gene's germline CDR1 is SGHNT and CDR2 YENEEA. The CDR3 is 14 residues long. Trimming stripped 5 bases from V and 3 bases from J, with 13 bases between. The CDR3 nucleotides are TGTGCCAGCAGCATTGGGACGGGGGAAGAGACCCAGTACTTC. Its translation is CASSIGTGEETQYF.

Concerning this clonotype itself: This may stem from a read error, because a much larger clone lies one nucleotide away. The chain joins TRBV6-5 to TRBJ1-1; D remains unclear. CDR1 is MNHEY, CDR2 SVGAGI, per germline. The CDR3 contains 17 residues. Written as DNA, the CDR3 is TGTGCCAGCAGTTACCAAGAAACTTGGACGGTGAACACTGAAGCTTCCTTT. Residues: CASSYQETWTVNTEASF.

This clonotype turned up a few times. The V call is TRBV5-1, the J call TRBJ2-6; D unclear. From germline, CDR1 is SGHRS and CDR2 YFSETQ. This CDR3 is 14 amino acids long. V lost 0 bases, J lost 4 bases, and 5 bases lay in between. The DNA for the CDR3 is TGCGCCAGCAGCTTGGAAGACGGGGCCAACGTCCTGACTTTC. Protein product: CASSLEDGANVLTF.